This TCR beta chain was recovered during a study of cytomegalovirus exposure and HLA in healthy donors. Study background: Early released data had approximately 86 million unique TCRs, all coming from HLA-typed donors. Notes on the study in general: In a later analysis, at a false discovery rate of 0.05, approximately 18,000 TCR beta sequences were associated with HLA alleles. Investigators reported 150 to 200 TCR beta chains as tied to cytomegalovirus. A later analysis reportedly found that, within productive TCRs, an Asian-associated ancestry cluster had fewer N-insertions than the mean observed across the approximately 700 donors.

Germline CDR1 SSHAT, CDR2 FNYEAQ (reference sequence). The CDR3 runs 15 residues. A remark on this clone: Antigen: not known. The junction does not match germline at one end; this may be a read error.

The PCR contained 60 Vbeta and 13 Jbeta primers. The data were produced by immunoSEQ multiplex PCR, yet TCRdb's version contains in-frame clones alone and is incomplete. The sample includes 100,000 to 150,000 clones, roughly 74% of them seen just once. The sample consisted of PBMCs. The rearrangement links TRBV7-7 to TRBJ1-3; maybe TRBD1 (5 bases). The TCR was taken from a man aged 40-49 years in good health and CMV-seropositive. CDR3 region: CASSLGGTVGNTIYF. DNA for the CDR3: TGTGCTAGCAGCTTGGGAGGGACGGTTGGAAACACCATATATTTT. Complete variable domain (other parts from reference TRBV7-7 and TRBJ1-3): GAGVSQSPRYKVTKRGQDVTLRCDPISSHATLYWYQQALGQGPEFLTYFNYEAQPDKSGLPSDRFSAERPEGSISTLTIQRTEQRDSAMYRCASSLGGTVGNTIYFGEGSWLTVV.